Listed below are T cell receptor beta chains from one sample, sequenced in a study of siplizumab effects on memory and regulatory T cells. Libraries were prepared by immunoSEQ multiplex PCR; TCRdb keeps only in-frame clonotypes and omits some of them. The table has 100,000 or so clones, 92% seen once; the top ten hold around 1.1%. The specimen sequenced was CD4+ T cells sorted from blood. Receptors were obtained from a human donor in good health. CDR3s include the opening cysteine and the closing phenylalanine or tryptophan. A D gene is named only where the DNA matches it firmly. Only part of the rows carry a size: once, few, many, or a class if the clone is expanded.

TRBD1 TRBJ1-2 TRBV7-8 - CASSKTGGNYGYTF TGTGCCAGCAGCAAAACAGGGGGTAACTATGGCTACACCTTC
- TRBJ2-3 TRBV7-3 - CASSFYLTDTQYF TGTGCCAGCAGCTTTTACCTCACAGATACGCAGTATTTT
- TRBJ2-1 TRBV15 - CATSREARALNEQFF TGTGCCACCAGCAGAGAGGCAAGGGCTCTGAATGAGCAGTTCTTC
TRBD2 TRBJ2-2 TRBV7-9 - CASSLRSAGGPGTGELFF TGTGCCAGCAGCTTACGTTCAGCGGGAGGGCCGGGCACCGGGGAGCTGTTTTTT
TRBD2 TRBJ2-1 TRBV29-1 - CSAMRGGPKNEQFF TGCAGCGCCATGCGGGGAGGGCCAAAAAATGAGCAGTTCTTC
- TRBJ1-1 TRBV9 - CASSVRGSATEAFF TGTGCCAGCAGCGTTAGGGGATCGGCCACTGAAGCTTTCTTT
- TRBJ2-7 TRBV14 - CASSRPTDEQYF TGTGCCAGCAGCCGCCCCACCGACGAGCAGTACTTC
- TRBJ2-7 TRBV2 once CASSEPLPYPYEQYF TGTGCCAGCAGTGAGCCATTACCCTATCCCTACGAGCAGTACTTC
TRBD2 TRBJ2-5 TRBV28 - CASTRAGQETQYF TGTGCCAGCACCAGAGCGGGGCAAGAGACCCAGTACTTC
TRBD1 TRBJ1-5 TRBV15 - CATSRGGQGGQPQHF TGTGCCACCAGCAGAGGGGGCCAGGGGGGACAGCCCCAGCATTTT
- TRBJ1-1 TRBV15 - CATSLMGRPDITPPEAFF TGTGCCACCAGCTTAATGGGGCGCCCAGACATTACTCCACCTGAAGCTTTCTTT
- TRBJ2-7 TRBV18 - CASSLRDGPYEQYF TGTGCCAGCTCCCTCCGGGACGGACCCTACGAGCAGTACTTC
- TRBJ1-2 TRBV28 - CATLQGTGADGYTF TGTGCCACCCTACAGGGAACGGGAGCTGATGGCTACACCTTC
- TRBJ1-3 TRBV6-1 - CASSEAGAGNTIYF TGTGCCAGCAGTGAAGCCGGGGCCGGAAACACCATATATTTT
- TRBJ1-2 TRBV19 few CASNMLGRDNYGYTF TGTGCCAGTAATATGCTCGGACGAGATAACTATGGCTACACCTTC
- TRBJ1-1 TRBV29-1 - CSVCRDRLCGTEAFF TGCAGCGTGTGCAGGGATCGTCTTTGCGGCACTGAAGCTTTCTTT
- TRBJ2-7 TRBV11-2 once CASSLASTGSYEQYF TGTGCCAGCAGCTTAGCATCAACAGGGTCCTACGAGCAGTACTTC
- TRBJ1-4 TRBV5-1 - CASSLEATNEKLFF TGCGCCAGCAGCTTGGAAGCAACTAATGAAAAACTGTTTTTT
- TRBJ1-5 TRBV28 once CASSLRWSGDQPQHF TGTGCCAGCAGTTTACGATGGTCGGGGGATCAGCCCCAGCATTTT
TRBD1 TRBJ1-1 TRBV29-1 - CSAAQGTSEAFF TGCAGCGCCGCACAGGGGACTTCTGAAGCTTTCTTT
- TRBJ1-5 TRBV28 - CASSKYQPQHF TGTGCCAGCAGTAAATATCAGCCCCAGCATTTT
- TRBJ1-1 TRBV9 once CASSVGRLNTEAFF TGTGCCAGCAGCGTGGGCAGATTGAACACTGAAGCTTTCTTT
- TRBJ2-7 TRBV18 - CASSPIQFSYEQYF TGTGCCAGCTCACCCATACAATTCTCCTACGAGCAGTACTTC
TRBD1 TRBJ1-4 TRBV5-6 - CASSSDRGQFNEKLFF TGTGCCAGCAGCTCGGACAGGGGGCAATTTAATGAAAAACTGTTTTTT
- TRBJ2-5 TRBV5-4 once CASSLEGGKMETQYF TGTGCCAGCAGCTTAGAAGGAGGGAAAATGGAGACCCAGTACTTC
- TRBJ2-2 TRBV4-1 - CASSQVVTPNTGELFF TGCGCCAGCAGCCAAGTCGTGACTCCGAACACCGGGGAGCTGTTTTTT
- TRBJ2-1 TRBV6-5 once CASSLAFAYNEQFF TGTGCCAGCAGTCTAGCGTTCGCCTACAATGAGCAGTTCTTC
TRBD2 TRBJ2-2 TRBV19 - CASSISGLGTGELFF TGTGCCAGTAGTATTAGCGGGCTGGGAACCGGGGAGCTGTTTTTT
TRBD1 TRBJ2-7 TRBV9 - CASSGTATGDYEQYF TGTGCCAGCAGCGGAACCGCGACAGGGGACTACGAGCAGTACTTC
- TRBJ2-2 TRBV6-7 once CARMGQVVAGVLSAFDTGELFF TGTGCAAGGATGGGACAGGTGGTAGCGGGAGTACTTTCGGCTTTCGACACCGGGGAGCTGTTTTTT
- TRBJ1-5 TRBV27 few CASSGYSNQPQHF TGTGCCAGCAGTGGCTATAGCAATCAGCCCCAGCATTTT
- TRBJ2-3 TRBV6-6 - CASSYSTGRGDTQYF TGTGCCAGCAGTTACTCCACGGGGCGGGGAGATACGCAGTATTTT